This T cell receptor (beta chain) was identified during a study of blood T cell repertoires in COVID-19. Looking at the study overall: Whether acute or convalescent, the COVID-19 samples came from the United States, Italy and Spain. T cells, B-cell-depleted T cells, or PBMCs provided the cDNA or gDNA that served as material.

The germline V gene has CDR1 SGHTA and CDR2 FQGNSA. This CDR3 has 14 amino acids. Trimming stripped 5 bases from V and 2 bases from J, with 11 bases between. Under the authors' procedure: Estimated nucleated cell counts came from reference gene primer amplification. This table comes from immunoSEQ multiplex PCR, and its TCRdb copy is limited to in-frame clones, with some not included. Clone size and V and J calls were adopted from that table, with D and trimming inferred from the DNA. The sample shows about 190,000 clones, around 90% of them seen only once. The V and J genes are TRBV7-2 and TRBJ2-3; the D gene is possibly TRBD2 (6 bases). Sequenced input: peripheral blood. The sequence derives from a man in his forties or fifties with acute or convalescent COVID-19. CDR3 region: CASSQGLFTDTQYF. CDR3 nucleotides: TGTGCCAGCAGCCAGGGACTCTTCACAGATACGCAGTATTTT.